This T cell receptor (beta chain) was captured by sequencing in a study of vaccination and CD4 T cells after COVID-19. As to treatment: approximately nine-day PBMC culture with coronavirus spike peptide pools or control peptides (ViraFEST assay). Cultured CD4+ T cell DNA underwent sequencing with the Oncomine TCR Beta short-read assay. TCRdb fed the PCR reads into MiXCR, producing one record per CDR3 protein. The sample lists approximately 15,000 distinct CDR3 sequences, 52% seen once, with 16% in the top ten. The CDR3 has 11 residues. Germline lookup yields CDR1 SGHVS and CDR2 FQNEAQ. The V gene lost 5 bases and the J gene lost 7 bases, with 9 bases spanning the gap. Notes on this clonotype: The antigen remains undetermined.

The receptor was derived from a human donor who had recovered from COVID-19. The sample taken for sequencing was CD4+ T cells from blood, cultured in vitro. This rearrangement joins TRBV7-8 to TRBJ2-7; either TRBD1 or TRBD2 may fit D (5 bases each). DNA for the CDR3: TGTGCCAGCAGCGTAGGGGAGGAGCAGTACTTC. Translating it yields CASSVGEEQYF. Using reference TRBV7-8 and TRBJ2-7 for the parts outside the CDR3, the full variable domain is GAGVSQSPRYKVAKRGQDVALRCDPISGHVSLFWYQQALGQGPEFLTYFQNEAQLDKSGLPSDRFFAERPEGSVSTLKIQRTQQEDSAVYLCASSVGEEQYFGPGTRLTVT.